These 17 T cell receptor beta chains were sequenced from one sample in a study of cytomegalovirus exposure and HLA in healthy donors (dated by TCRdb to the late 2010s). Library generation was performed with the immunoSEQ multiplex PCR assay. For the multiplex PCR, a mixture combining 60 forward primers for TCR Vbeta segments and 13 reverse primers for TCR Jbeta segments was used. As stored in TCRdb, this immuneACCESS dataset retains in-frame rearrangements with V and J assigned. A fraction of the clones does not appear; measured against another copy, unresolved V genes explain less than half of the discrepancy, and the remainder lacks a known reason. This sample lists roughly 150,000 clones; less than 80% were detected once. Around 7% of the sample belongs to the ten largest clones. The sequenced sample consisted of PBMCs. The receptors originated from a man aged 35 to 55 in good health and CMV-seropositive.

The chain links TRBV30 to TRBJ2-7, with a possible D match to TRBD1 (5 bases). V was pared by 1 base and J by 7 bases, with 20 bases between. Germline V gene sequence: CDR1 GTSNPN, CDR2 SVGIG (reference sequence). CDR3 length equals 15 residues. In DNA form, the CDR3 reads TGTGCCTGGAGTGGCCCATCAACGATTAGACAGGAGCAGTACTTC. This codes for CAWSGPSTIRQEQYF. Full variable domain (outside the CDR3, taken from reference TRBV30 and TRBJ2-7): SQTIHQWPATLVQPVGSPLSLECTVEGTSNPNLYWYRQAAGRGLQLLFYSVGIGQISSEVPQNLSASRPQDRQFILSSKKLLLSDSGFYLCAWSGPSTIRQEQYFGPGTRLTVT.

This clone was seen only a few times. V gene TRBV4-1 combines with J gene TRBJ1-6; maybe TRBD1 (5 bases). The CDR3 length is 20 residues. Trimming took 3 bases from V and 0 from J, leaving 21 bases between them. CDR1 and CDR2 (germline): MGHRA, YSYEKL. This CDR3 is CASSQYSGLLSSSYNSPLHF. CDR3 bases: TGCGCCAGCAGCCAGTATTCGGGACTCCTATCGAGCTCCTATAATTCACCCCTCCACTTT.

The chain is built from TRBV9 and TRBJ1-1; no clear D. Trimming cost V 3 bases and J 7 bases, with 13 bases left between them. CDR1 SGDLS and CDR2 YYNGEE come from the germline V gene. This CDR3 has 13 residues. DNA of the CDR3: TGTGCCAGCAGCGCCTGGAGAGAAGATGAAGCTTTCTTT. Translated: CASSAWREDEAFF.

The chain uses TRBV5-5 and TRBJ2-4, with a weak D call TRBD1 (6 bases). The CDR3 runs 18 residues. Germline V lookup: CDR1 SGHKS, CDR2 YYEKEE (reference sequence). V was shortened by 1 base and J by 0 bases, with 17 bases between the two germline ends. The CDR3 spells CASSLQGPYHLAKNIQYF. DNA for the CDR3: TGTGCCAGCAGCTTGCAGGGGCCCTATCACTTAGCCAAAAACATTCAGTACTTC.

The chain carries TRBV19 and TRBJ1-1, with 7 nucleotides matching TRBD1. The CDR3 has 17 residues. Germline assignment: CDR1 LNHDA and CDR2 SQIVND (reference sequence). Unmatched junction bases numbered 15, after V lost 7 bases and J lost 1 base. The CDR3 loop reads CASNPWGPGGRNTEAFF. The CDR3 nucleotides read TGTGCCAGTAACCCCTGGGGGCCAGGGGGGAGGAACACTGAAGCTTTCTTT.

The chain is built from TRBV9 and TRBJ2-2, with D tentatively TRBD1 (5 bases). The ends were cut back, 1 base at V and 3 bases at J, with 10 bases in the middle. CDR1 is SGDLS, CDR2 YYNGEE, per germline. The CDR3 contains 15 residues. DNA of the CDR3: TGTGCCAGCAGCGTACAGGGAACGGACACCGGGGAGCTGTTTTTT. Its translation is CASSVQGTDTGELFF.

The rearrangement joins TRBV2 to TRBJ2-7; weak D call: TRBD1 (6 bases). The CDR3 has 15 residues. Germline V lookup: CDR1 SNHLY, CDR2 FYNNEI. V was clipped by 1 base and J by 4 bases, with 14 bases between them. CDR3 sequence (DNA): TGTGCCAGCAGTGAAGGACTCCACAGGGCGTACGAGCAGTACTTC. Amino acids: CASSEGLHRAYEQYF.

J is TRBJ1-1 and V is TRBV10-3, with TRBD1 matching over 7 bases. V shed 8 bases and J 2 bases; nucleotides not matched to a gene: 8. CDR1 is ENHRY, CDR2 SYGVKD, per germline. This CDR3 contains 14 residues. The CDR3 region has the DNA TGTGCCATCGCGGCAGGGGGACGAAACACTGAAGCTTTCTTT. Translating gives CAIAAGGRNTEAFF.

The V call is TRBV5-1, the J call TRBJ1-1; 8 positions match TRBD1. V lost 4 bases and J lost 5; bases outside the gene matches: 10. Germline CDR1 reads SGHRS; CDR2 reads YFSETQ. This CDR3 contains 15 residues. The CDR3 DNA reads as TGCGCCAGCAGCGATCTGCAGGGGGCGCCGACTGAAGCTTTCTTT. Its translation is CASSDLQGAPTEAFF.

The rearrangement links TRBV7-8 to TRBJ1-2; 10 nucleotides agree with TRBD1. Germline V CDR1 and CDR2: SGHVS, FQNEAQ. The CDR3 length is 13 residues. Trimming removed 4 bases from V and 9 bases from J; junction bases left unmatched: 5. The CDR3 region is CASSSDRGLRYTF. CDR3 coding DNA: TGTGCCAGCAGCTCCGACAGGGGGCTTCGCTACACCTTC. The full variable domain, with the rest looked up from reference TRBV7-8 and TRBJ1-2, is GAGVSQSPRYKVAKRGQDVALRCDPISGHVSLFWYQQALGQGPEFLTYFQNEAQLDKSGLPSDRFFAERPEGSVSTLKIQRTQQEDSAVYLCASSSDRGLRYTFGSGTRLTVV.

This clone was picked up one time. The gene calls are TRBV9 and TRBJ2-7, with 12 bases matching TRBD2. The CDR3 has 15 amino acids. CDR1 and CDR2 (germline): SGDLS, YYNGEE. J was trimmed by 6 bases and V by 4 bases; bases with no gene match: 8. CDR3 nucleotide sequence: TGTGCCAGCAGCCTCCGGACTAGCGGGATGGGCGAGCAGTACTTC. As protein: CASSLRTSGMGEQYF.

The chain carries TRBV27 and TRBJ1-5, with a tentative D call TRBD1 (6 bases). This CDR3 contains 16 residues. CDR1 and CDR2 (germline): MNHEY, SMNVEV (reference sequence). V gave up 5 bases and J gave up 1 base, with 15 bases separating them. The CDR3, as DNA: TGTGCCAGCAGTCTAGCCGGGACAACAAGCAATCAGCCCCAGCATTTT. Its translation: CASSLAGTTSNQPQHF.

The chain recombines TRBV7-3 with TRBJ2-7, with TRBD2 as a possible D gene (6 bases). This CDR3 spans 14 amino acids. The germline V gene has CDR1 SGHTA and CDR2 FQGTGA. Deletions cut 2 bases from V and 5 bases from J, with 13 bases between. The CDR3 coding sequence is TGTGCCAGCAGCTTAGAAGCGGGTATCGACGAGCAGTACTTC. As protein: CASSLEAGIDEQYF.

The rearrangement uses TRBV2 and TRBJ1-1; TRBD1 might be the D (6 bases). Trimming removed 6 bases at V and 6 bases at J, with 8 bases between. Germline V gives CDR1 SNHLY, CDR2 FYNNEI. The CDR3 has 11 residues. The CDR3 loop is CASSGQSEAFF. For the CDR3, the DNA is TGTGCCAGCAGCGGACAGTCTGAAGCTTTCTTT.

This rearrangement joins TRBV15 to TRBJ1-5; D possibly corresponds to TRBD1 (5 bases). The CDR3 has 15 amino acids. Between the trimmed V and J ends, which lost 0 bases and 4 bases, there was a span of 10 bases. CDR1 is LNHNV and CDR2 is YYDKDF in the germline V gene (reference sequence). This CDR3 reads CATSRDRQGNQPQHF. DNA for the CDR3: TGTGCCACCAGCAGAGATAGGCAGGGAAATCAGCCCCAGCATTTT.

This clone was seen only a few times. The chain has TRBV29-1 and TRBJ2-1; TRBD1 agrees at 9 bases. V shed 6 bases and J 6 bases; nucleotides not matched to a gene: 12. This CDR3 spans 15 amino acids. From germline, CDR1 is SQVTM and CDR2 ANQGSEA. CDR3 bases: TGCAGCGTAGTCAGGGACAGGGCAAACTTCAATGAGCAGTTCTTC. This gives the protein CSVVRDRANFNEQFF.

This chain links TRBV6-6 with TRBJ2-7, with 10 bases fitting TRBD1. Trimming removed 7 bases from V and 5 bases from J; junction bases left unmatched: 5. The length of the CDR3 is 13 residues. CDR1 MNHNY and CDR2 SVGAGI come from the germline V gene (reference sequence). The CDR3 sequence is CASKVTGGDEQYF. Written as DNA, the CDR3 is TGTGCCAGCAAGGTGACAGGGGGCGACGAGCAGTACTTC.